The sample holds many counts of the clone carrying this TCR beta chain. The data were taken from a study of identical twins. V shed 0 bases and J 1 base; nucleotides not matched to a gene: 4. Germline V gene data show CDR1 as SGHAT and CDR2 as FQDESV (reference sequence). This CDR3 region has 18 residues. TCRdb ran MiXCR on the 5' RACE reads and lists one entry per CDR3 protein. This table has approximately 620,000 distinct CDR3 sequences, under 9% appearing once. These data were also filed under a second study, of yellow fever vaccine responses in identical twins.

The source of this sequence is a woman aged 18 to 35 in good health. The V call is TRBV11-1, the J call TRBJ2-5, with TRBD2 matching 14 bases. The sample consisted of PBMCs. CDR3 DNA: TGTGCCAGCAGCTTAGCGGGACTAGCGGGAGTCCGCCAAGAGACCCAGTACTTC. Encoded protein: CASSLAGLAGVRQETQYF. The entire variable domain, with the rest obtained from reference TRBV11-1 and TRBJ2-5, is as follows: EAEVAQSPRYKITEKSQAVAFWCDPISGHATLYWYRQILGQGPELLVQFQDESVVDDSQLPKDRFSAERLKGVDSTLKIQPAELGDSAMYLCASSLAGLAGVRQETQYFGPGTRLLVL.